This T cell receptor (beta chain) was identified during a study of blood T cell repertoires in COVID-19. Overall study context: Italy, Spain and the United States were the sources of the convalescent and acute COVID-19 samples.

Authors' data handling: Counts of nucleated cells, estimated from reference gene primer amplification, were obtained. Sequenced by immunoSEQ multiplex PCR; TCRdb stores in-frame clones only, minus some. The V and J calls and the clone size are those of that table, but D and trimming were determined from the DNA. The table includes under 400,000 clones, 80% to 90% detected once. The source material was PBMCs or T cells enriched from blood (not recorded which). This receptor was obtained from a woman between 35 and 50 years old with acute COVID-19.

DNA for the CDR3: TGCGCCAGCAGCTTGGGAGGTACCTCCTACGAGCAGTACTTC. It is translated as CASSLGGTSYEQYF. The chain carries TRBV5-1 and TRBJ2-7, with unresolved D. The CDR3 length is 14 residues. Trimming removed 0 bases from V and 0 bases from J, with 7 bases in between. Germline V gene lookup returns CDR1 SGHRS and CDR2 YFSETQ.